This section outlines one T cell receptor (beta chain) sequence together with its context. This clonotype was seen repeatedly, ten times or more. The specificity of this receptor is unknown. It has no much larger one-base neighbor in the sample; base qualities were not kept. The CDR3 measures 15 amino acids from cysteine to phenylalanine. The entry retains the CDR3 DNA only, 45 bases that are in frame from base 1. At the junction V is shortened by 5 bases and J by 0 bases, with 12 bases in between. The germline V gene provides CDR1 SGHRS and CDR2 YFSETQ. This entry comes from a study of CD8 T cells in ankylosing spondylitis (TCRdb year 2017). In the study overall: T cell receptor beta repertoires were profiled in healthy donors and ankylosing spondylitis patients so that disease-linked TCR variants could be found. Peripheral blood was sampled, and synovial fluid was also collected from ankylosing spondylitis patients. The full study cohort comprised about 24 ankylosing spondylitis patients and over a hundred healthy donors.

Sequencing relied on an Illumina HiSeq 2500. Quantitative 5'-RACE with molecular barcodes was used to prepare TCR beta libraries. As for the original processing: To identify disease-linked TCR variants, a new computational method was used, one built on a probabilistic model of VDJ rearrangement. The raw public reads went through TCRdb reprocessing: fastp at Q25, MiXCR clone calling, in-frame beta chains kept. Entries that share a CDR3 protein sequence are merged under the most common genes and DNA. The V and J calls and clone size are TCRdb's, not the authors'. The sample data list about 700,000 distinct CDR3 sequences, and under 20% of these were observed just once. The ten largest clones take up roughly a fifth of the sample. The paper's findings and limits, for the study overall: Some of the motif variants had been reported before in the synovial fluid and blood of reactive arthritis patients, a finding that suggests common disease-initiation mechanisms. A TCR beta motif made up of roughly eight highly homologous amino acid variants appeared to be characteristic of blood from ankylosing spondylitis patients. The disease-linked clones were reported as significantly enriched in matched synovial fluid samples from ankylosing spondylitis patients. The disease-linked clones showed a CD8+ phenotype and occurred at relatively low frequencies in peripheral blood.

The source is a male donor with ankylosing spondylitis. Recombination joined TRBV5-1 with TRBJ2-1; a tentative D match to TRBD2 spans 6 bases. The sample comprised blood, either unsorted or a sorted T cell fraction (not recorded which). In nucleotide form, the sequence is TGCGCCAGCAGGTTCGTCGGGAGCTCCTACAATGAGCAGTTCTTC. This codes for CASRFVGSSYNEQFF.